These 9 T cell receptor beta chains came from one sample sequenced in a study of tumor-infiltrating lymphocytes in primary liver carcinoma. Without any cell sorting, about 18-30 mg of bulk tissue yielded co-extracted RNA and DNA. Researchers generated TCR beta cDNA from 500 ng of total RNA, relying on a constant-region primer. A slightly modified ARM-PCR protocol with three nested multiplex PCR rounds produced these TCR beta libraries. The first two PCR rounds, approximately 10 cycles each, used TRBV1-TRBV30 forward primers and a C-beta reverse primer. TCRdb re-derived calls from the multiplex PCR reads in MiXCR, one entry per CDR3 protein. This sample has roughly 78,000 distinct CDR3 sequences, with about two thirds found just once. Sequencing input: liver tumor tissue from sampling region 4. Indicated subset: tumor region T4, right-lateral pole. Source of these receptors: a woman in her sixties with primary liver carcinoma and hepatitis B virus infection.

This clonotype came up a few times. A much larger clone sits a single nucleotide away, making a read error possible. The chain combines TRBV6-6 with TRBJ2-5; D is unclear. V was pared by 5 bases and J by 2 bases, with 15 bases between. Germline assignment: CDR1 MNHNY and CDR2 SVGAGI (reference sequence). The CDR3 sequence is 15 residues long. CDR3 DNA: TGTGCCAGCAGTCAAAGTCGCCTAGAACAAGAGACCCAGTACTTC. Protein sequence: CASSQSRLEQETQYF.

The chain uses TRBV6-6 and TRBJ1-1, with D unresolved. CDR1 is MNHNY, CDR2 SVGAGI, per germline (reference sequence). Trimming took off 5 bases at V and 11 bases at J, with 18 bases between the two ends. The CDR3 length is 13 residues. CDR3: CASSPLAMIKAFF. Written as DNA, the CDR3 is TGTGCCAGCAGTCCCCTCGCAATGATCAAGGCTTTCTTT.

This clonotype was observed at least ten times. This rearrangement joins TRBV6-5 to TRBJ2-5; D remains ambiguous. The CDR3 covers 16 residues. Deletions cut 1 base from V and 1 base from J, with 13 bases between. Per germline, CDR1 MNHEY and CDR2 SVGAGI. The CDR3 nucleotides are TGTGCCAGCAGTTACTACTCGTCGCAGTCCCAAGAGACCCAGTACTTC. Amino acids: CASSYYSSQSQETQYF.

This clonotype appeared once. At one boundary the junction diverges from the germline segment, which might be a read error. This sequence joins TRBV11-2 and TRBJ1-4; D is unclear. The CDR3 runs 17 residues. CDR1 is SGHAT and CDR2 is FQNNGV in the germline V gene. As DNA, the CDR3 is TGTGCCAGCAGCCTCACCCGAGAGGCTGCAACTAGTGAAAAACTGTTTTTT. Residues: CASSLTREAATSEKLFF.

About this clonotype: Germline is not matched at one junction end, which may reflect a read error. The chain uses TRBV29-1 and TRBJ2-2; perhaps TRBD2 as D (5 bases). This CDR3 has 14 residues. The germline V gene has CDR1 SQVTM and CDR2 ANQGSEA. CDR3 bases: TGCAGCGCGGCGGAGCGGACGAACACCGGGGAGCTGTCTTTT. Translation: CSAAERTNTGELSF.

This clonotype appeared a single time. The CDR3 carries no conserved terminal phenylalanine or tryptophan, so it likely arises from a read error. The limits of the CDR3 on the DNA are not certain, so only TCRdb's listed CDR3 is given. The CDR3 sequence is CASSDSGTSSYNEQSL. The J gene is TRBJ2-1, the V gene TRBV6-6; the table's D call, TRBD2, was not checked against the DNA. Germline values: CDR1 MNHNY, CDR2 SVGAGI (reference sequence). From its first to its last residue, the CDR3 has 16 amino acids.

Concerning this clonotype itself: Since no conserved phenylalanine or tryptophan closes the CDR3, a read error is the likely cause. The V gene is TRBV29-1, the J gene TRBJ1-2; maybe TRBD1 (5 bases). This CDR3 spans 14 amino acids. V lost 6 bases and J 10 bases, leaving 24 bases between the germline ends. Germline values: CDR1 SQVTM, CDR2 ANQGSEA. The CDR3 region is CSVARGTGARDYTS. The CDR3 region has the DNA TGCAGCGTAGCCCGGGGGACGGGCGCTCGCGACTACACCTCC.

This rearrangement joins TRBV6-1 to TRBJ2-3, with D unclear. Germline V CDR1 and CDR2: MNHNS, SASEGT. The germline V and J ends were trimmed by 2 bases and 2 bases, with 11 bases remaining between them. CDR3 length: 15 amino acids. The CDR3 bases are TGTGCCAGCAGTGAATACTACGGCAACACAGATACGCAGTATTTT. It codes for CASSEYYGNTDTQYF.

This clonotype was seen a handful of times. The chain joins TRBV28 to TRBJ2-5; 9 nucleotides match TRBD2. CDR1 and CDR2 (germline): MDHEN, SYDVKM. The CDR3 is 19 amino acids. J gave up 5 bases and V 3 bases, and 19 bases lay outside the gene matches. CDR3 loop: CASSLQNGGRASSRETQYF. The CDR3, as DNA: TGTGCCAGCAGTTTGCAGAATGGCGGGAGGGCTTCTAGCAGGGAGACCCAGTACTTC.